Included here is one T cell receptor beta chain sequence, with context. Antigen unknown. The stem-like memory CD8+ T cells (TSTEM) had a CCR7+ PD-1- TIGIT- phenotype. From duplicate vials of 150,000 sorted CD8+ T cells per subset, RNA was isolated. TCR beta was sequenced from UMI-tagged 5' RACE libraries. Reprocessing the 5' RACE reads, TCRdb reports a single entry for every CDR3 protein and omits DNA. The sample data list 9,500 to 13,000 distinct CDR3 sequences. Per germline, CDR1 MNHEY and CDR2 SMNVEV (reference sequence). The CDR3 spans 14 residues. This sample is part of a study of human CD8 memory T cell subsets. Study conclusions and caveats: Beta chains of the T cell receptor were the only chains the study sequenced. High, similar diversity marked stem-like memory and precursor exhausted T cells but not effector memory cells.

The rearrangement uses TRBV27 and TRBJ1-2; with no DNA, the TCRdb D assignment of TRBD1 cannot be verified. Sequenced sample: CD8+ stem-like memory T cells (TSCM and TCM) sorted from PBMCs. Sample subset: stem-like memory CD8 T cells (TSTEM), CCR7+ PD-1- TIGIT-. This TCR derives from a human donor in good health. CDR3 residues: CASTPDRHLYGYTF.